The source of this TCR beta chain is a study of T cell responses to AZD1222 COVID-19 vaccine. Sequencing used immunoSEQ multiplex PCR; TCRdb keeps in-frame clones, though not all of them. This sample has about 100,000 clones; around 90% occur once, and the top ten carry around 17%. Trimming took 0 bases from V and 5 from J, leaving 1 base between them. The CDR3 runs to 11 residues. Germline values: CDR1 SGHDN, CDR2 FVKESK. This receptor was obtained from an adult in good health. The rearrangement uses TRBV14 and TRBJ1-2; D call uncertain. The sample was peripheral blood, taken on day 0 of AZD1222 vaccination. The CDR3 sequence: CASSQEYGYTF. CDR3 nucleotides: TGTGCCAGCAGCCAAGAATATGGCTACACCTTC.